This T cell receptor beta chain came from a study of early T cells in non-severe SARS-CoV-2 infection. About the research overall: The study sequenced bulk RNA from unsorted whole blood, with chains unpaired.

To note about this clonotype: The antigen is unknown.

The library protocol tagged individual cDNA molecules with unique molecular identifiers. Each CDR3 protein is one row after TCRdb ran MiXCR on the 5' RACE reads. Here the sample spans approximately 110,000 distinct CDR3 sequences, about 16% being singletons. The CDR3 consists of 16 residues. In germline, CDR1 is MGHDK, CDR2 SYGVNS. The V end was cut by 8 bases, the J end by 5 bases, with 22 bases between. Notes on the study in general: Matches to VDJdb favored anti-spike CD8 responses and missed private and CD4 specificities.

This clonotype was obtained from an adult who was a healthcare worker with PCR-confirmed SARS-CoV-2 infection or an uninfected control (not recorded which). The chain is built from TRBV25-1 and TRBJ1-5; D ambiguous. The specimen sequenced was whole blood. The CDR3 nucleotides are TGTGCCAGCGCGGAAGGCCCGGGCCAAGGCGATCAGCCCCAGCATTTT. It specifies CASAEGPGQGDQPQHF.